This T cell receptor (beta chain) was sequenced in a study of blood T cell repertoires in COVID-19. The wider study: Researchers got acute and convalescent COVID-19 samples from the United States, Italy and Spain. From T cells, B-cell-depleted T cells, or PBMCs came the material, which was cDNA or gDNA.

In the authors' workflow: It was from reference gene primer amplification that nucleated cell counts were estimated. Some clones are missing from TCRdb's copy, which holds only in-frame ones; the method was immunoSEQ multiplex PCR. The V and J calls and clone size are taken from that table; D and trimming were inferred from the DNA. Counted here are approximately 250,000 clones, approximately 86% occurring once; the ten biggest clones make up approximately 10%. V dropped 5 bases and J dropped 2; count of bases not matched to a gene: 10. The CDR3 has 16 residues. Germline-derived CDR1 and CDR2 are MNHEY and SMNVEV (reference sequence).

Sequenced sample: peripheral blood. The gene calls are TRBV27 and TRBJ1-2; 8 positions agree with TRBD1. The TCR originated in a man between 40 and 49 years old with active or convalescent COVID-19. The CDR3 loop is CASSARGTGANYGYTF. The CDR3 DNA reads TGTGCCAGCAGTGCGCGCGGGACAGGTGCCAACTATGGCTACACCTTC.